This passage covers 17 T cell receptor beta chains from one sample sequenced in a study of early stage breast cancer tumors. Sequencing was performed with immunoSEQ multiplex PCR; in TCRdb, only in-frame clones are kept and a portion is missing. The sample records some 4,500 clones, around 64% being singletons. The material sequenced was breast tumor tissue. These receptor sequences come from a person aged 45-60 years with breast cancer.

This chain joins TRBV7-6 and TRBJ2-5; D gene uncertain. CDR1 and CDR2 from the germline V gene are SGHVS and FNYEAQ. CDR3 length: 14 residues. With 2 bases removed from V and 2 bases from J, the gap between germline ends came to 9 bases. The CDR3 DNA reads TGTGCCAGCAGCTTATCACAGTTGCAAGAGACCCAGTACTTC. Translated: CASSLSQLQETQYF.

CDR3 coding DNA: TGCGCCAGCAGTCCCCAGGGGGGGCCCCAAGCTGAAGCTTTCTTT. It specifies CASSPQGGPQAEAFF. The chain is built from TRBV5-1 and TRBJ1-1; the match to TRBD1 covers 7 bases. The V and J ends lost 5 bases and 6 bases, in that order; junction bases with no gene match: 13. The CDR3 is 15 residues long. CDR1 and CDR2 (germline): SGHRS, YFSETQ.

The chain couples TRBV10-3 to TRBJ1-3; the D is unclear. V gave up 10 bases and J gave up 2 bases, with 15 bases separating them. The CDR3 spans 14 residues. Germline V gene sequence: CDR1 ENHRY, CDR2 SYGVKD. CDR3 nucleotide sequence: TGTGCCACCGGACCGTCCGATGCTGGAAACACCATATATTTT. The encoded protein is CATGPSDAGNTIYF.

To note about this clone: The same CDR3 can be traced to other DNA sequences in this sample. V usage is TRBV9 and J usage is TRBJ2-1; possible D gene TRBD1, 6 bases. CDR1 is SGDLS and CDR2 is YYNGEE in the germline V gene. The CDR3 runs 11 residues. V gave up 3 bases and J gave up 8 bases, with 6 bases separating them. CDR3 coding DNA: TGTGCCAGCAGCGAGGGGGATGAGCAGTTCTTC. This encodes CASSEGDEQFF.

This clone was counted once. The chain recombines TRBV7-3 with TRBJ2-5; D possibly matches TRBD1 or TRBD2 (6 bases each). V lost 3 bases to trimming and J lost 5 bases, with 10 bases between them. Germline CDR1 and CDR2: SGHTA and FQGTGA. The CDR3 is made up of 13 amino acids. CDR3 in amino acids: CASSLTGGETQYF. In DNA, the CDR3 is TGTGCCAGCAGCTTGACAGGAGGGGAGACCCAGTACTTC.

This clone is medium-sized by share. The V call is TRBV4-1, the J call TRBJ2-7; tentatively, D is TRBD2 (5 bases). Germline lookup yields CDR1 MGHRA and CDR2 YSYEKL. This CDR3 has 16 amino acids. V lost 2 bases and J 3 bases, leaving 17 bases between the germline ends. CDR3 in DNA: TGCGCCAGCAGCCAAAGCCCCGCGACGGGGAGCTACGAGCAGTACTTC. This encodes CASSQSPATGSYEQYF.

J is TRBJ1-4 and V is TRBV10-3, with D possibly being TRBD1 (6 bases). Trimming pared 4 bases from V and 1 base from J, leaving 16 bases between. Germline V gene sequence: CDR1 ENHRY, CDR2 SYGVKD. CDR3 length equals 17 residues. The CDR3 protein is CAISVYRVGLTNEKLFF. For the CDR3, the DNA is TGTGCCATCAGTGTATACAGGGTAGGTTTAACTAATGAAAAACTGTTTTTT.

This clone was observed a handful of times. The CDR3 is CASIDLVSHNEQFF. The DNA for the CDR3 is TGTGCCAGCATCGATTTAGTTTCCCACAATGAGCAGTTCTTC. The chain uses TRBV7-2 and TRBJ2-1; D gene ambiguous. V shed 7 bases and J shed 5 bases, with 15 bases lying between them. Germline loops: CDR1 SGHTA, CDR2 FQGNSA. There are 14 residues in the CDR3.

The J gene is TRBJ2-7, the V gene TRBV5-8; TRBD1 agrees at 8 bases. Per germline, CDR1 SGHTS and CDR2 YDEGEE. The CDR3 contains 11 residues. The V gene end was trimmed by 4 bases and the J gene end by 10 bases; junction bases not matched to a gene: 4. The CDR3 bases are TGTGCCAGCAGCCTTGGACAGGGCCAGTACGTC. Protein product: CASSLGQGQYV.

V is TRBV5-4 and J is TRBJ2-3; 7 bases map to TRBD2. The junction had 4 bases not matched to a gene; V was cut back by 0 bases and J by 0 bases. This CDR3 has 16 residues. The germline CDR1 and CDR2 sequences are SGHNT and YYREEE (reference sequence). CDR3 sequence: CASSLGGTTSTDTQYF. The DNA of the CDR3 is TGTGCCAGCAGCTTGGGGGGGACTACTAGCACAGATACGCAGTATTTT.

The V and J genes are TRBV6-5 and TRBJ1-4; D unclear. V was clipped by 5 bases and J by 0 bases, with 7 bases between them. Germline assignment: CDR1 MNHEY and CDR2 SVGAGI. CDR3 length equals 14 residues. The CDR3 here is CASSVSATNEKLFF. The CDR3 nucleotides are TGTGCCAGCAGTGTTTCCGCAACTAATGAAAAACTGTTTTTT.

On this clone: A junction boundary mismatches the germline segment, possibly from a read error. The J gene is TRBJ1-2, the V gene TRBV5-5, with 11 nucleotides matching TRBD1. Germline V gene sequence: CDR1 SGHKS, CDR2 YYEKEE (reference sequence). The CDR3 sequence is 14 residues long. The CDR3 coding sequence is TGTGCCAGCAGCCGGACAGGGGGCAACTCTGGCTACACCTTC. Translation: CASSRTGGNSGYTF.

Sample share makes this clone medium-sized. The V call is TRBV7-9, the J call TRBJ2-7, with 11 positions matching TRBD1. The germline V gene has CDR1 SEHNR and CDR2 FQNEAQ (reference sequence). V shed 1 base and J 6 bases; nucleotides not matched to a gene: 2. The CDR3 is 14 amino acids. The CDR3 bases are TGTGCCAGCAGCTTAGGCGGGACAGGGGGCGAGCAGTACTTC. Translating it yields CASSLGGTGGEQYF.

The CDR3 is CASSFHGQGSYEQYF. The CDR3 DNA reads as TGTGCCAGCAGCTTCCACGGACAGGGTTCCTACGAGCAGTACTTC. V is TRBV5-5 and J is TRBJ2-7; the match to TRBD1 covers 8 bases. J lost 1 base, V lost 2 bases, and 5 bases had no gene match. The CDR3 is 15 amino acids. Germline V gene data show CDR1 as SGHKS and CDR2 as YYEKEE (reference sequence).

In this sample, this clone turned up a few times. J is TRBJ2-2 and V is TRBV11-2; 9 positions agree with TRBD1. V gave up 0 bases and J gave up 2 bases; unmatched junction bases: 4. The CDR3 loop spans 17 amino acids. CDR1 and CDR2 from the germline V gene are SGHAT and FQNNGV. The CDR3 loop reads CASSLDSDRGNTGELFF. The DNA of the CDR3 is TGTGCCAGCAGCTTAGATTCGGACAGGGGTAACACCGGGGAGCTGTTTTTT.

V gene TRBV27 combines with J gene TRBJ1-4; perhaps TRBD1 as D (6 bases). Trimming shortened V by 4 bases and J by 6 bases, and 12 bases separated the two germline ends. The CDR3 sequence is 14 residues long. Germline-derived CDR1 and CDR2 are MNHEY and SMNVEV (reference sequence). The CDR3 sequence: CASSSTYRDEKLFF. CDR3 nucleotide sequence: TGTGCCAGCAGTTCAACCTACAGGGATGAAAAACTGTTTTTT.

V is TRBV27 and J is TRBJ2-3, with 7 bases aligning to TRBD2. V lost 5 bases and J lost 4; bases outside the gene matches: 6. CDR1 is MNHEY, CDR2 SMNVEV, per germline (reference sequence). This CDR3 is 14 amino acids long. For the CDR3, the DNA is TGTGCCAGCAGTGGGGGGGAGAAGCCAGATACGCAGTATTTT. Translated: CASSGGEKPDTQYF.